The sequence of this T cell receptor (beta chain) was determined in a study of T cell responses to AZD1222 COVID-19 vaccine. The germline gives CDR1 LNHDA, CDR2 SQIVND (reference sequence). Trimming took 4 bases from V and 2 from J; bases not matched to a gene: 10. This CDR3 is built from 16 residues. Assay: immunoSEQ multiplex PCR; the TCRdb copy retains only in-frame clones and omits some. In the table there are some 61,000 clones, about 90% of which are singletons. This sequence originates from an adult in good health. Specimen: peripheral blood, collected on day 0 of AZD1222 vaccination. This sequence joins TRBV19 and TRBJ1-1, with 7 bases matching TRBD1. The CDR3 DNA is TGTGCCAGTAGTACCACTTCCGGGACAGTTAACACTGAAGCTTTCTTT. This codes for CASSTTSGTVNTEAFF.